The clone carrying this TCR beta chain is a singleton in its sample. Its antigen is still unknown. These data come from a study of CD8+ T cells in alopecia areata. Following extraction, RNA underwent reverse transcription to cDNA, which served as the sequencing template. The data were produced by immunoSEQ multiplex PCR, yet TCRdb's version contains in-frame clones alone and is incomplete. Found here are 150,000 to 250,000 clones, around 56% of them singletons; the top ten hold over 3%. Study outcomes and limitations: Throughout tofacitinib, many expanded lesional clones continued to persist in scalp and blood.

Stated treatment: oral pan-JAK inhibitor, 5-10 mg twice daily. Lesional scalp tissue (obtained by punch biopsy) and peripheral blood were collected from alopecia areata patients. This CDR3 spans 14 amino acids. V shed 4 bases and J shed 0 bases, with 9 bases lying between them. The germline CDR1 and CDR2 sequences are SGDLS and YYNGEE. The chain links TRBV9 to TRBJ2-3, with D uncertain. The starting material was CD4+ T cells sorted from blood, obtained at week 4, from a patient treated with tofacitinib. The TCR originated in a human donor with alopecia areata. The CDR3 protein is CASSPTASTDTQYF. The CDR3 DNA sequence: TGTGCCAGCAGCCCGACGGCTAGCACAGATACGCAGTATTTT.